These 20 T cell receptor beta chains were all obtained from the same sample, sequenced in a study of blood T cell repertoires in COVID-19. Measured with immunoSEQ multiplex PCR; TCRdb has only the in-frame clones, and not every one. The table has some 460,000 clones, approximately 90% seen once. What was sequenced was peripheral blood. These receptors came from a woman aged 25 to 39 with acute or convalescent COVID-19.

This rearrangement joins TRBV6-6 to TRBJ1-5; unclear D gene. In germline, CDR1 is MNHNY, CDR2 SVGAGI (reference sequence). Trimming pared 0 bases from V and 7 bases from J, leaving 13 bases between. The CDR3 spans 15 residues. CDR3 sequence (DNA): TGTGCCAGCAGTTACTCGACCGGGGAGGGACAGCCCCAGCATTTT. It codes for CASSYSTGEGQPQHF.

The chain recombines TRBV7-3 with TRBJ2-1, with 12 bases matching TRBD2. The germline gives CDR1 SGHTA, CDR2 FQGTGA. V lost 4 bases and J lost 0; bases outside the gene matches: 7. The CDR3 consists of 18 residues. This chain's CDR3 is CASSSPPSGGASYNEQFF. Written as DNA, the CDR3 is TGTGCCAGCAGCTCACCTCCTAGCGGGGGGGCCTCCTACAATGAGCAGTTCTTC.

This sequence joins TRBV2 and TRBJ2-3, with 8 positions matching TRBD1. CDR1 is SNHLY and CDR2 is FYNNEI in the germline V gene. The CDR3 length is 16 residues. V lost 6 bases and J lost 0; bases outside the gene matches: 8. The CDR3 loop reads CASRTAQGASTDTQYF. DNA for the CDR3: TGTGCCAGCAGGACCGCTCAGGGGGCAAGCACAGATACGCAGTATTTT.

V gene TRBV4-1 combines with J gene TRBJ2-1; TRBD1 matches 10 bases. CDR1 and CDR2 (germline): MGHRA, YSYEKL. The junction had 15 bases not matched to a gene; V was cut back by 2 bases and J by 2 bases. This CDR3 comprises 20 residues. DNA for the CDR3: TGCGCCAGCAGCCAATTCTTGGGGACAGGGGTAGGTGTTGCCTACAATGAGCAGTTCTTC. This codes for CASSQFLGTGVGVAYNEQFF.

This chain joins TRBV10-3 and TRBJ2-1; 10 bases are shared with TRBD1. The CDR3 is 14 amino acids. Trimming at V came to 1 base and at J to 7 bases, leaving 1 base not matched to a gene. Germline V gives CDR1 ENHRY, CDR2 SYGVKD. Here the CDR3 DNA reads TGTGCCATCAGTGAGTGGGACAGGGGTAATGAGCAGTTCTTC. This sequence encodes CAISEWDRGNEQFF.

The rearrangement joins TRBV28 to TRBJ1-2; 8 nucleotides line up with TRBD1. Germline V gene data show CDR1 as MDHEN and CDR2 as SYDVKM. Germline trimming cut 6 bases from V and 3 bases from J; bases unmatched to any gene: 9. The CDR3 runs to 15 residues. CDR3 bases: TGTGCCAGCAGCCCCAGGGGGCTCCAACACTATGGCTACACCTTC. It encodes CASSPRGLQHYGYTF.

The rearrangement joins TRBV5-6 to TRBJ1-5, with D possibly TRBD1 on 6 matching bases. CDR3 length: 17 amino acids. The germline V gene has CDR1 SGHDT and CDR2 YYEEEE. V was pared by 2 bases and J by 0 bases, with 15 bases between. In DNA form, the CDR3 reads TGTGCCAGCAGCTTTATGGGACAAAGATATAGCAATCAGCCCCAGCATTTT. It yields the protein CASSFMGQRYSNQPQHF.

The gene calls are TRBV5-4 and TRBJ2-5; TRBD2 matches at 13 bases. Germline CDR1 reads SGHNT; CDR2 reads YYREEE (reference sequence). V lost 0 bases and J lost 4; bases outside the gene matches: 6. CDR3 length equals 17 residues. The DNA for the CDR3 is TGTGCCAGCAGCTTGGGGGGGACTAGCGGGGACCTAGAGACCCAGTACTTC. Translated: CASSLGGTSGDLETQYF.

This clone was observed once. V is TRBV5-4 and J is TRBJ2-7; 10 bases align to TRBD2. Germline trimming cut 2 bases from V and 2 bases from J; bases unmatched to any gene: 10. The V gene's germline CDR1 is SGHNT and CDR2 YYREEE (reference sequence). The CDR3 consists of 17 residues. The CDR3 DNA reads TGTGCCAGCAGCTTTAGAATAGCGGGGGGCCTTACCTACGAGCAGTACTTC. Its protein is CASSFRIAGGLTYEQYF.

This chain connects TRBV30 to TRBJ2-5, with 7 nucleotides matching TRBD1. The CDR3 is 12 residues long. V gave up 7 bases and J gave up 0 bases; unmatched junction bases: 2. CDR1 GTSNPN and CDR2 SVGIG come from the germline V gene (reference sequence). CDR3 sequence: CALQGNQETQYF. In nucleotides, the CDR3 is TGTGCCTTACAGGGGAACCAAGAGACCCAGTACTTC.

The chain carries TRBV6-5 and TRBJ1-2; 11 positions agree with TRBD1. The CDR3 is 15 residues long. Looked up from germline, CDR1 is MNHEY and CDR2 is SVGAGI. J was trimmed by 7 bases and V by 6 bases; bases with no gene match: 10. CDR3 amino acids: CASRVDGQGAGGYTF. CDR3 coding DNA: TGTGCCAGCAGAGTGGATGGACAGGGGGCGGGTGGCTACACCTTC.

For the CDR3, the DNA is TGTGCCATCAGCGAGGATACCGGGGGTGGCTACACCTTC. Its translation is CAISEDTGGGYTF. The chain carries TRBV10-3 and TRBJ1-2; perhaps TRBD1 as D (5 bases). V lost 6 bases to trimming and J lost 7 bases, with 15 bases between them. Germline CDR1 and CDR2: ENHRY and SYGVKD. This CDR3 has 13 amino acids.

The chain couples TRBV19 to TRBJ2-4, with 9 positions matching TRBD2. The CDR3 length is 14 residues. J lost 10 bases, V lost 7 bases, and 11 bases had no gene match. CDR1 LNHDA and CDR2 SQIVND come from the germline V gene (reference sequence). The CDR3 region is CASNSGLAGSIQYF. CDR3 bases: TGTGCCAGTAACTCGGGTCTAGCGGGGAGTATTCAGTACTTC. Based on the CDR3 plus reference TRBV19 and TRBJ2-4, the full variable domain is DGGITQSPKYLFRKEGQNVTLSCEQNLNHDAMYWYRQDPGQGLRLIYYSQIVNDFQKGDIAEGYSVSREKKESFPLTVTSAQKNPTAFYLCASNSGLAGSIQYFGAGTRLSVL.

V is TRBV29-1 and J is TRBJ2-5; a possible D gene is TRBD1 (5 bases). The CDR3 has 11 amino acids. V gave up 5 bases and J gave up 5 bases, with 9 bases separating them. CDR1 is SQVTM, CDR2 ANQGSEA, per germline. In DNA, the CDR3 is TGCAGCGTTCGACAGATGGAGACCCAGTACTTC. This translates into CSVRQMETQYF. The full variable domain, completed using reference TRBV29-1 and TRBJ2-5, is SAVISQKPSRDICQRGTSLTIQCQVDSQVTMMFWYRQQPGQSLTLIATANQGSEATYESGFVIDKFPISRPNLTFSTLTVSNMSPEDSSIYLCSVRQMETQYFGPGTRLLVL.

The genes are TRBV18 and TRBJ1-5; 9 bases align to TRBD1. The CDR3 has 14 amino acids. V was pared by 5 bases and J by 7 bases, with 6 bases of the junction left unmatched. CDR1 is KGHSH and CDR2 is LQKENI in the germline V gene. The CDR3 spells CASSSSQGAQPQHF. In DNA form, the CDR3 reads TGTGCCAGCTCATCATCACAGGGGGCACAGCCCCAGCATTTT. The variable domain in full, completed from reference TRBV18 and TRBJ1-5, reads NAGVMQNPRHLVRRRGQEARLRCSPMKGHSHVYWYRQLPEEGLKFMVYLQKENIIDESGMPKERFSAEFPKEGPSILRIQQVVRGDSAAYFCASSSSQGAQPQHFGDGTRLSIL.

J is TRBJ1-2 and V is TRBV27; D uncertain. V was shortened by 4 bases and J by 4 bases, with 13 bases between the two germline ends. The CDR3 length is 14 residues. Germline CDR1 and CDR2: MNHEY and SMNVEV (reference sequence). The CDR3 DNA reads TGTGCCAGCAGTTCTGACCGGGAGCCCTATGGCTACACCTTC. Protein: CASSSDREPYGYTF.

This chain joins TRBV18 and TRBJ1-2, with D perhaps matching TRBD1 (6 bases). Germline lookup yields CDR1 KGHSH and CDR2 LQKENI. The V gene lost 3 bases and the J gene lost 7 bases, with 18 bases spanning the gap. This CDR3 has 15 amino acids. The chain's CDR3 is CASSPIVGRDTGYTF. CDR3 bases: TGTGCCAGCTCACCGATTGTTGGCCGGGACACTGGCTACACCTTC.

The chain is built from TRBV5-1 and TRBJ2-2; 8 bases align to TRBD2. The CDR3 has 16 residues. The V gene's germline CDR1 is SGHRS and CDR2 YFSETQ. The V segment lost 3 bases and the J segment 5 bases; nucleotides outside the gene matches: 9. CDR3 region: CASSYRAGEVTGELFF. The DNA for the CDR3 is TGCGCCAGCAGCTACAGAGCGGGGGAAGTGACCGGGGAGCTGTTTTTT. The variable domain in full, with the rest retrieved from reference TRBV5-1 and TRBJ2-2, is KAGVTQTPRYLIKTRGQQVTLSCSPISGHRSVSWYQQTPGQGLQFLFEYFSETQRNKGNFPGRFSGRQFSNSRSEMNVSTLELGDSALYLCASSYRAGEVTGELFFGEGSRLTVL.

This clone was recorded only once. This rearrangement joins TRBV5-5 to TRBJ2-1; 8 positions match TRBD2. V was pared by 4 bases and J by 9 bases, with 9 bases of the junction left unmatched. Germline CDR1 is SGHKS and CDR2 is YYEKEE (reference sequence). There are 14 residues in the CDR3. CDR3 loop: CASSPSGGAGEQFF. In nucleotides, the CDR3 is TGTGCCAGCAGCCCCTCCGGGGGGGCGGGTGAGCAGTTCTTC.

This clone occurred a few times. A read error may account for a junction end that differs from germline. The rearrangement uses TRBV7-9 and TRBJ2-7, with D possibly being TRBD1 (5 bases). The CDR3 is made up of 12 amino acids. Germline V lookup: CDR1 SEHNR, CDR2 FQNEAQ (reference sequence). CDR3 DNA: TGTGCCAGCAGCCTGACTTCAGGGTTATTGATCTTC. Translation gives CASSLTSGLLIF.